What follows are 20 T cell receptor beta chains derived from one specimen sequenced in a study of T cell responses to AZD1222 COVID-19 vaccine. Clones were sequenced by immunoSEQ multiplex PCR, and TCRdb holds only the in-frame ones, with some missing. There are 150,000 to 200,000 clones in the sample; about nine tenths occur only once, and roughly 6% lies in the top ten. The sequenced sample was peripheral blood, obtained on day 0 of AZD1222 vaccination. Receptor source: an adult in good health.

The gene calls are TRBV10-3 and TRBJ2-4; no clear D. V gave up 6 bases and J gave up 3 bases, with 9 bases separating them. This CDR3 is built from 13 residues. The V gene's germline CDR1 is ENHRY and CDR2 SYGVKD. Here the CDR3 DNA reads TGTGCCATCAGCCCAGTCTACAAAAACATTCAGTACTTC. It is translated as CAISPVYKNIQYF.

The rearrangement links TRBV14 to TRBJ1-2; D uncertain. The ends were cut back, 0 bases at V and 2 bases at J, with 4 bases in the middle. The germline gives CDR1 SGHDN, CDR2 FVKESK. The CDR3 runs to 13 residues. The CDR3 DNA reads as TGTGCCAGCAGCCAAGACAGGAACTATGGCTACACCTTC. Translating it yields CASSQDRNYGYTF.

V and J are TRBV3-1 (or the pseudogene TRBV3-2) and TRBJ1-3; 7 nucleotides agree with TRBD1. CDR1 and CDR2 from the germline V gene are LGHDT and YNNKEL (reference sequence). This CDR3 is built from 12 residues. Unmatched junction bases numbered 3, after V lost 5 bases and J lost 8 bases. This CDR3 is CASSDRVDTIYF. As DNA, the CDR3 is TGTGCCAGCAGCGACAGGGTAGACACCATATATTTT.

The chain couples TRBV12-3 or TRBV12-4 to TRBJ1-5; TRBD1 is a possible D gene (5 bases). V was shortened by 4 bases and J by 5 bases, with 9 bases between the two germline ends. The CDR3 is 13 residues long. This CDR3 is CASSSKGDQPQHF. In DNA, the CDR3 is TGTGCCAGCAGTTCCAAAGGGGATCAGCCCCAGCATTTT.

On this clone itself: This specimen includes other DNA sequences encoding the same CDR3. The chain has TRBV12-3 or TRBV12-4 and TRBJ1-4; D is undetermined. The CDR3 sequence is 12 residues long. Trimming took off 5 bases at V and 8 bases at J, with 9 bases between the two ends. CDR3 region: CASSAQVEKLFF. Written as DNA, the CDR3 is TGTGCCAGCAGTGCCCAGGTCGAAAAACTGTTTTTT.

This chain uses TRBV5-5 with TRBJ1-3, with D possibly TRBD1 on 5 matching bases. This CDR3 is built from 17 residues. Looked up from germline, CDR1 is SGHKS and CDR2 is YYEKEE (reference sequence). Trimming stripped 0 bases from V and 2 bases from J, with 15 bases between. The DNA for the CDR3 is TGTGCCAGCAGCTTGGAGTGGGGCCCTACTGCTGGAAACACCATATATTTT. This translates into CASSLEWGPTAGNTIYF.

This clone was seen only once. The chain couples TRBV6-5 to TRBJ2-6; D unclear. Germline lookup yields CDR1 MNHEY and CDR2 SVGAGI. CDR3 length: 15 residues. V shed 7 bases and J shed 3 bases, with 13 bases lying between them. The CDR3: CASTPLGGGANVLTF. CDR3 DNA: TGTGCCAGCACTCCCCTGGGCGGTGGGGCCAACGTCCTGACTTTC.

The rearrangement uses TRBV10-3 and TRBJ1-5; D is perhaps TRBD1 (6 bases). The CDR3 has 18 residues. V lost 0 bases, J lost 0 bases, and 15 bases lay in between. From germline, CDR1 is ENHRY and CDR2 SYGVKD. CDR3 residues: CAISESPDRYYSNQPQHF. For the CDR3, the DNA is TGTGCCATCAGTGAGTCCCCCGACAGGTATTATAGCAATCAGCCCCAGCATTTT.

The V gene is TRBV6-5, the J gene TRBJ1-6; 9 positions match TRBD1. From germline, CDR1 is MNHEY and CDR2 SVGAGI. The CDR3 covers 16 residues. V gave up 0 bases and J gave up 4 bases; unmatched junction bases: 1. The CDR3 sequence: CASSYSGTGYNSPLHF. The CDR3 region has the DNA TGTGCCAGCAGTTACTCAGGGACAGGGTATAATTCACCCCTCCACTTT.

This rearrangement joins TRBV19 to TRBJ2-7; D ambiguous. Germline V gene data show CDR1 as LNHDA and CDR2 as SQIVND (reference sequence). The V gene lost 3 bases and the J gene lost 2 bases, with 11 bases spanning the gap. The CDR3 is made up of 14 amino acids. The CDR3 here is CASSIGDTTYEQYF. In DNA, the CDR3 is TGTGCCAGTAGTATTGGTGACACGACCTACGAGCAGTACTTC. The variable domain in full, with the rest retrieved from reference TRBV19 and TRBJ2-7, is DGGITQSPKYLFRKEGQNVTLSCEQNLNHDAMYWYRQDPGQGLRLIYYSQIVNDFQKGDIAEGYSVSREKKESFPLTVTSAQKNPTAFYLCASSIGDTTYEQYFGPGTRLTVT.

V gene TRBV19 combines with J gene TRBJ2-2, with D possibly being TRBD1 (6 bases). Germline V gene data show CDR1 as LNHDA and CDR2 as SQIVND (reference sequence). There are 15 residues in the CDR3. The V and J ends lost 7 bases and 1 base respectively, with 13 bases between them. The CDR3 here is CASTRRGQNTGELFF. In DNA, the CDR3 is TGTGCCAGTACCCGTAGGGGACAGAACACCGGGGAGCTGTTTTTT. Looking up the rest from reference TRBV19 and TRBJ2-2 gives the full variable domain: DGGITQSPKYLFRKEGQNVTLSCEQNLNHDAMYWYRQDPGQGLRLIYYSQIVNDFQKGDIAEGYSVSREKKESFPLTVTSAQKNPTAFYLCASTRRGQNTGELFFGEGSRLTVL.

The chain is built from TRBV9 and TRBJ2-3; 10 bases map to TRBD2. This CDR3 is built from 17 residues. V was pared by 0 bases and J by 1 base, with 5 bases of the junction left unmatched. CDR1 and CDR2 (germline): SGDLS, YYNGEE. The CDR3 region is CASSVVWTSGGTDTQYF. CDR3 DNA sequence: TGTGCCAGCAGCGTAGTCTGGACTAGCGGAGGCACAGATACGCAGTATTTT.

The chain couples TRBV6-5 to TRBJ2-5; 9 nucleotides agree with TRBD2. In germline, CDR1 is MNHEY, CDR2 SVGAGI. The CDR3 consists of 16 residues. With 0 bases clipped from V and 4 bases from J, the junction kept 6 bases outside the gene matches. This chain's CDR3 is CASSYSGGRARETQYF. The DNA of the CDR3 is TGTGCCAGCAGTTACTCAGGCGGGAGGGCCCGAGAGACCCAGTACTTC.

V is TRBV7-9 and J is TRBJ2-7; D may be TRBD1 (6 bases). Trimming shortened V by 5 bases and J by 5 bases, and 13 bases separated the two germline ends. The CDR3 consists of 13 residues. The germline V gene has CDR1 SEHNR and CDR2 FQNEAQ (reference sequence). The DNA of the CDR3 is TGTGCCAGCAGCCCGACACAGGGAAACGAGCAGTACTTC. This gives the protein CASSPTQGNEQYF. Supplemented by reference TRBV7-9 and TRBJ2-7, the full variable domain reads DTGVSQNPRHKITKRGQNVTFRCDPISEHNRLYWYRQTLGQGPEFLTYFQNEAQLEKSRLLSDRFSAERPKGSFSTLEIQRTEQGDSAMYLCASSPTQGNEQYFGPGTRLTVT.

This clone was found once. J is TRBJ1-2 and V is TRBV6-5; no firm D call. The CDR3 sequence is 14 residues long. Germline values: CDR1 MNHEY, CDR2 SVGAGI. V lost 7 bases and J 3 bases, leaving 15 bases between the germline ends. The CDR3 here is CASTLSGGDYGYTF. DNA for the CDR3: TGTGCCAGCACCCTCAGTGGTGGTGACTATGGCTACACCTTC.

The CDR3 DNA reads TGTGCCAGCAGCTTGGGCCGGACAGGGAATACCGAGCAGTACTTC. Protein product: CASSLGRTGNTEQYF. The J gene is TRBJ2-7, the V gene TRBV5-4, with TRBD1 identical over 8 bases. Germline values: CDR1 SGHNT, CDR2 YYREEE (reference sequence). This CDR3 spans 15 amino acids. Germline trimming cut 0 bases from V and 6 bases from J; bases unmatched to any gene: 8.

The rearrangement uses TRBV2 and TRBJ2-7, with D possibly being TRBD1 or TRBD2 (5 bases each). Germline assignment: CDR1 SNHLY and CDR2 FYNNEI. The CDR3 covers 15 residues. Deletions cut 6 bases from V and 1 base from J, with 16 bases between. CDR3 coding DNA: TGTGCCAGCAGCGCTCTGGTGGGGACGTCCTACGAGCAGTACTTC. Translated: CASSALVGTSYEQYF.

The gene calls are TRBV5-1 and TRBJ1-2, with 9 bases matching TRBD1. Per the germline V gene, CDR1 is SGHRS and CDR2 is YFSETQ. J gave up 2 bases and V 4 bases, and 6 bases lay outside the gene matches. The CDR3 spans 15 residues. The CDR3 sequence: CASSGGQGLNYGYTF. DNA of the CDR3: TGCGCCAGCAGCGGGGGACAGGGTCTCAACTATGGCTACACCTTC. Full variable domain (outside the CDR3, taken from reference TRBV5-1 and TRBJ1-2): KAGVTQTPRYLIKTRGQQVTLSCSPISGHRSVSWYQQTPGQGLQFLFEYFSETQRNKGNFPGRFSGRQFSNSRSEMNVSTLELGDSALYLCASSGGQGLNYGYTFGSGTRLTVV.

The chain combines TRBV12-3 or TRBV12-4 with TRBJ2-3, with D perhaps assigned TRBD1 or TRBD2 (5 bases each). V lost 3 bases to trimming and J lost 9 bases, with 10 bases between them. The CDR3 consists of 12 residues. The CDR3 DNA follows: TGTGCCAGCAGTTTCGATTGGGACACGCAGTATTTT. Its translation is CASSFDWDTQYF.

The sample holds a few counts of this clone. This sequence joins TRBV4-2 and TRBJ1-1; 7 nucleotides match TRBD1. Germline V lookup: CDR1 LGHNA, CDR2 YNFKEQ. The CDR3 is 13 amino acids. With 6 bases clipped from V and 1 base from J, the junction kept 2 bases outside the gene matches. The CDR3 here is CASRRTGNTEAFF. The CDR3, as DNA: TGTGCCAGCAGACGGACAGGGAACACTGAAGCTTTCTTT.